This TCR beta chain originates from a study of T cells expressing NK-cell markers. Study background: The authors derived TCR beta repertoires from sorted CD3+CD56+NKG2C+, CD3+CD56+NKG2C- and CD3+CD56-NKG2C+ T cells. Sequenced donors, eight in total, included seven who were HCMV-seropositive and one who was seronegative.

TCRdb re-called the 5' RACE reads and gives one entry per CDR3 protein, without DNA. The table for this sample gives 500,000 to 700,000 distinct CDR3 sequences. Germline lookup yields CDR1 SGHVS and CDR2 FQNEAQ. CDR3 length: 13 residues. The gene calls are TRBV7-8 and TRBJ1-2; TCRdb outputs TRBD1, but without DNA this stays unchecked. The sequenced sample consisted of blood T cells: a sorted CD56 or NKG2C T cell subset, CD4+ or CD8+ T cells, or bulk PBMC T cells (not recorded which). The receptor comes from a man younger than 35 in good health. The CDR3 loop reads CASSMTTGDGYTF.